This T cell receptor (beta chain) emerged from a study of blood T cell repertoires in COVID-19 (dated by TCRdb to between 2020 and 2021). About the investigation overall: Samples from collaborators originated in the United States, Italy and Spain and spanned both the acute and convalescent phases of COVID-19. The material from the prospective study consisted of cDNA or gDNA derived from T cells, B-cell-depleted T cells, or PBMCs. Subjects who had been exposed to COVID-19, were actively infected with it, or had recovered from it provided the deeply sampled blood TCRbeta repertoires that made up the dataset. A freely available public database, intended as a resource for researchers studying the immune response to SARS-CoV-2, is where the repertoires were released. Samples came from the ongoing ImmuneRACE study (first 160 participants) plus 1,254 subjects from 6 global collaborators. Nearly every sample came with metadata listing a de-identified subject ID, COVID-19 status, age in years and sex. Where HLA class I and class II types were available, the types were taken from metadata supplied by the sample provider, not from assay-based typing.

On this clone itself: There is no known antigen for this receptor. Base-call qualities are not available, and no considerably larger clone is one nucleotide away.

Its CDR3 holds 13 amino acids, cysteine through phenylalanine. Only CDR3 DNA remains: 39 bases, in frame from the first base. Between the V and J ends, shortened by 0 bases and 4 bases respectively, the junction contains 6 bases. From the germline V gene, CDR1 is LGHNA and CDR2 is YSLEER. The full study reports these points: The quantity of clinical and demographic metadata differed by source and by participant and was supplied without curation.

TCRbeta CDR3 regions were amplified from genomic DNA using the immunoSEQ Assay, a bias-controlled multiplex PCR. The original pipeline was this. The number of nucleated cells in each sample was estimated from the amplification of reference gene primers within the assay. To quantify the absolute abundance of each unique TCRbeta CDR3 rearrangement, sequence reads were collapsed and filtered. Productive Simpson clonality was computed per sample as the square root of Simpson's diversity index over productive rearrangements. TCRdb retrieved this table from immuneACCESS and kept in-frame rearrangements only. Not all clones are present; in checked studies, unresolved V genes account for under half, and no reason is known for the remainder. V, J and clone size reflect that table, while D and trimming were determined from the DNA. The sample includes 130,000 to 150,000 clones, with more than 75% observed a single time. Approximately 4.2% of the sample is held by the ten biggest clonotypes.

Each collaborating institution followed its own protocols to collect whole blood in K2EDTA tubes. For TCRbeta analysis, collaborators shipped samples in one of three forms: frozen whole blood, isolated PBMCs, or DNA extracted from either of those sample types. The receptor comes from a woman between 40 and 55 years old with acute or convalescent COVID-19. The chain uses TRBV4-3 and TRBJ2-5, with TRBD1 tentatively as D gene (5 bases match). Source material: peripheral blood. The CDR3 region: CASSQDQGETQYF. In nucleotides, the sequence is TGCGCCAGCAGCCAAGATCAGGGAGAGACCCAGTACTTC.